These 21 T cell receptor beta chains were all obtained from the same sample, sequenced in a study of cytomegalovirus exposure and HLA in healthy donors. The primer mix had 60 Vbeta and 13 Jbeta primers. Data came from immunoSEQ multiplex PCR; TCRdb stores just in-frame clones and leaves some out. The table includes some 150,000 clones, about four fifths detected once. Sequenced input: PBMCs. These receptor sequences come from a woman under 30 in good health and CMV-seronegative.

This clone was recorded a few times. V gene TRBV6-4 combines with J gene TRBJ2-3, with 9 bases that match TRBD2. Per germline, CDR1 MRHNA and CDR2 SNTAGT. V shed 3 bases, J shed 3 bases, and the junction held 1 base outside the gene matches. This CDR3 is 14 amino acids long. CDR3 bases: TGTGCCAGCAGTGAAACTAGCGGGACAGATACGCAGTATTTT. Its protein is CASSETSGTDTQYF.

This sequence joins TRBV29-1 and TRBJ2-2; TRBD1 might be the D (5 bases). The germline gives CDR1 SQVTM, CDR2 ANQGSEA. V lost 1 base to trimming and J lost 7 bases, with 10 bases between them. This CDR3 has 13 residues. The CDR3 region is CSVEVQVNGELFF. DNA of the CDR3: TGCAGCGTTGAAGTACAGGTCAACGGGGAGCTGTTTTTT.

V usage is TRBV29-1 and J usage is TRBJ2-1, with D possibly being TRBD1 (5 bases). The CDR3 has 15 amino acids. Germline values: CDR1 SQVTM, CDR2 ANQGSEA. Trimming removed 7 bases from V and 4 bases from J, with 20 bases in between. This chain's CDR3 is CSAKYRTRGYNEQFF. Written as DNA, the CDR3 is TGCAGCGCTAAATACAGGACAAGGGGTTACAATGAGCAGTTCTTC.

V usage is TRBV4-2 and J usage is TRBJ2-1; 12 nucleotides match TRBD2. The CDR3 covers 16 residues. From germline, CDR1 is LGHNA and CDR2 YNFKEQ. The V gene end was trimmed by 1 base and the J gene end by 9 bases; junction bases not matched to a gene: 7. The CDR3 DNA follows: TGTGCCAGCAGCCAAGCGGCTAGCGGGAGGGCCCTTGAGCAGTTCTTC. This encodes CASSQAASGRALEQFF.

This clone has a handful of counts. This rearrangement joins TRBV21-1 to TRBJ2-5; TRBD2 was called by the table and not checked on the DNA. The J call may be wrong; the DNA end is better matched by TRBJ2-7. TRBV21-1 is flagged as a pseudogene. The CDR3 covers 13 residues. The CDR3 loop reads CASSETIYYEQYF. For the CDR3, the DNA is TGTGCCAGCAGCGAAACCATTTACTACGAGCAGTACTTC.

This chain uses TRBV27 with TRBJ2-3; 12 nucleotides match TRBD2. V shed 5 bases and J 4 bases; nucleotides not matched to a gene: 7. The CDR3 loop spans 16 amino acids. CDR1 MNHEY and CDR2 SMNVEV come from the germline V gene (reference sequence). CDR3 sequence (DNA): TGTGCCAGCAGTCCGCAAAGACTAGCGGGAGCAGATACGCAGTATTTT. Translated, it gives CASSPQRLAGADTQYF.

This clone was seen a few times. The CDR3 loop is CAIKAGQGARGEQYF. CDR3 nucleotide sequence: TGTGCCATCAAAGCTGGACAGGGGGCGCGTGGCGAGCAGTACTTC. V is TRBV10-3 and J is TRBJ2-7; 11 bases fit TRBD1. The CDR3 consists of 15 residues. Germline-derived CDR1 and CDR2 are ENHRY and SYGVKD. V gave up 7 bases and J gave up 6 bases; unmatched junction bases: 11.

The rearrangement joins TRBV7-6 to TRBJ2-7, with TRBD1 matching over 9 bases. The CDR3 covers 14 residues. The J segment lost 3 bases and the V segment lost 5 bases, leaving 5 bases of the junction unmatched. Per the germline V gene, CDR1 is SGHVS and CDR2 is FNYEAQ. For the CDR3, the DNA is TGTGCCAGCAGCCCACCGGGACAGGGCTACGAGCAGTACTTC. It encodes CASSPPGQGYEQYF. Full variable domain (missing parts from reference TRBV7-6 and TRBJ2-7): GAGVSQSPRYKVTKRGQDVALRCDPISGHVSLYWYRQALGQGPEFLTYFNYEAQQDKSGLPNDRFSAERPEGSISTLTIQRTEQRDSAMYRCASSPPGQGYEQYFGPGTRLTVT.

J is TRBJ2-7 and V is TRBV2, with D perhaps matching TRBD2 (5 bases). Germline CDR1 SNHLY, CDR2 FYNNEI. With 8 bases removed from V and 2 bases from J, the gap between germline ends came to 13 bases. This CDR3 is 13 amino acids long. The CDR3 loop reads CASEAGIAYEQYF. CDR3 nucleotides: TGTGCCAGCGAGGCGGGTATAGCCTACGAGCAGTACTTC.

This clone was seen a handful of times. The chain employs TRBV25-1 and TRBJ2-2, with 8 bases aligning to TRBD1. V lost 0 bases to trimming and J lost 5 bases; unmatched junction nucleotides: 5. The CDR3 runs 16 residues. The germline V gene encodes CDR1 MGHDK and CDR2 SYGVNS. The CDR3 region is CASSEYARTGTGELFF. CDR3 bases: TGTGCCAGCAGTGAATATGCCAGGACAGGGACCGGGGAGCTGTTTTTT.

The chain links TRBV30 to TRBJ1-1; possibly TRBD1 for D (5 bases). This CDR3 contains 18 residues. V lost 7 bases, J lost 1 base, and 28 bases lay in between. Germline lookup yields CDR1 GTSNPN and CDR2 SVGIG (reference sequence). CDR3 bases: TGTGCCTCAAGGAGGGATGTGGGCGGGGGTCTTCCGAACACTGAAGCTTTCTTT. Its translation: CASRRDVGGGLPNTEAFF.

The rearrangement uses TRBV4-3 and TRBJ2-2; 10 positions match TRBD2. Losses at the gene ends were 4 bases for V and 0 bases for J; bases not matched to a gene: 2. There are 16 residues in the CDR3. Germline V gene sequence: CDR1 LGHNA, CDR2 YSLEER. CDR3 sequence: CASSPLAGANTGELFF. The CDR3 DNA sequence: TGCGCCAGCAGCCCTCTAGCGGGAGCGAACACCGGGGAGCTGTTTTTT.

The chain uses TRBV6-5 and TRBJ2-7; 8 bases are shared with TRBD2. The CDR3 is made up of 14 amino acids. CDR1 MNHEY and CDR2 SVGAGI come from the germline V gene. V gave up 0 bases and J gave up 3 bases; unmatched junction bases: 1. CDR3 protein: CASSYSSGGYEQYF. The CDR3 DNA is TGTGCCAGCAGTTACTCGAGCGGGGGCTACGAGCAGTACTTC.

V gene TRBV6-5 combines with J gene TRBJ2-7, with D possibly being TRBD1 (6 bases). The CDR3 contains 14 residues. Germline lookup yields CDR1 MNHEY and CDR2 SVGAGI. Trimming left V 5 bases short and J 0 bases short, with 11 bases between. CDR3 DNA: TGTGCCAGCAGTAGGACAGTCCTCTCCTACGAGCAGTACTTC. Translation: CASSRTVLSYEQYF.

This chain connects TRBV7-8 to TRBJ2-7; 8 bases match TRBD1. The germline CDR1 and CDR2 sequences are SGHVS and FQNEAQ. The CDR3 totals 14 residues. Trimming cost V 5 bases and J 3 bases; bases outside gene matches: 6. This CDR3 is CASSPDRGNYEQYF. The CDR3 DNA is TGTGCCAGCAGCCCCGACAGGGGTAACTACGAGCAGTACTTC. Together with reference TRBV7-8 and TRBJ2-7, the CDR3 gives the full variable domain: GAGVSQSPRYKVAKRGQDVALRCDPISGHVSLFWYQQALGQGPEFLTYFQNEAQLDKSGLPSDRFFAERPEGSVSTLKIQRTQQEDSAVYLCASSPDRGNYEQYFGPGTRLTVT.

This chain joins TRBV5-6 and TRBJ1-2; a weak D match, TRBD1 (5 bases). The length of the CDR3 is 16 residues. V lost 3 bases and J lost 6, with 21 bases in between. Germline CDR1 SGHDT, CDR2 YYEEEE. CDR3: CASSWGLGEGSDGYTF. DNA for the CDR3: TGTGCCAGCAGCTGGGGCTTAGGGGAGGGATCGGATGGCTACACCTTC.

The CDR3 is CASRPAGGAYEQYF. CDR3 coding DNA: TGTGCCAGCAGGCCGGCGGGGGGGGCCTACGAGCAGTACTTC. The gene calls are TRBV7-6 and TRBJ2-7, with 9 bases identical to TRBD2. V dropped 6 bases and J dropped 2; count of bases not matched to a gene: 5. The germline CDR1 and CDR2 sequences are SGHVS and FNYEAQ. CDR3 length: 14 amino acids.

CDR3 DNA: TGTGCCAGCAGCTTACCCGGGACAGGGAATCCCCTTGGCTACACCTTC. It specifies CASSLPGTGNPLGYTF. The chain couples TRBV11-2 to TRBJ1-2; 9 bases line up with TRBD1. CDR1 and CDR2 (germline): SGHAT, FQNNGV. V was clipped by 2 bases and J by 7 bases; unmatched bases: 11. This CDR3 region has 16 residues.

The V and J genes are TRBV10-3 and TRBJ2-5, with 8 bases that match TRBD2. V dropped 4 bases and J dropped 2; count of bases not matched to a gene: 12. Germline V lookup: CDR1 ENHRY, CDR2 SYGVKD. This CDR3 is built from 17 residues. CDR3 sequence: CAISGGSGISRQETQYF. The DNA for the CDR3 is TGTGCCATCAGTGGAGGTAGCGGGATAAGTAGACAAGAGACCCAGTACTTC.

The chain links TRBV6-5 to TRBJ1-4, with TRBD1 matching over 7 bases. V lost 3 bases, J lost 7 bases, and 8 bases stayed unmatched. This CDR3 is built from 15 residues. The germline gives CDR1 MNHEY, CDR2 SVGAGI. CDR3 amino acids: CASSYYGRGSEKLFF. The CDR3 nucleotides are TGTGCCAGCAGTTATTACGGCAGGGGGTCTGAAAAACTGTTTTTT.

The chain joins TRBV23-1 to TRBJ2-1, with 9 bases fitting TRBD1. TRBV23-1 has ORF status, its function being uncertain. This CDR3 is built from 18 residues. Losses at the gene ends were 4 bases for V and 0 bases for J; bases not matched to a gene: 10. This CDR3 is CASSPPRQGVGSYNEQFF. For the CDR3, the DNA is TGCGCCAGCAGTCCCCCCCGACAGGGGGTTGGCTCCTACAATGAGCAGTTCTTC.